The TCR beta chain described here comes from a study of post-analysis software for immune sequencing data (dated by TCRdb to 2013 to 2016). Some background on the complete study: Disease courses on record covered relapsing-remitting, secondary progressive and progressive-relapsing multiple sclerosis, though some patients had no subtype annotation. A subset of samples was prepared in parallel using single-end sample barcoding, then pooled and co-amplified after Illumina adapter ligation. The multiple sclerosis patient repertoires were compared with under 13 previously published healthy control repertoires from donors aged about 6 to 26 years.

Notes on this clonotype: Its antigen target is currently unknown. No base quality information exists; no much larger clone differs at one position.

Between the V and J ends, shortened by 4 bases and 4 bases respectively, the junction contains 15 bases. The CDR3 covers 15 residues, taking in both the cysteine and the phenylalanine. CDR3 DNA only is kept here, 45 bases in frame from base 1. CDR1 and CDR2 (MNHEY, SVGEGT) derive from the germline V gene. Library preparation used PCR. This sample was sequenced with an Illumina HiSeq 2500. To reduce PCR and sequencing biases, unique molecular identifiers were built into the TCR beta cDNA libraries. Approximately 500,000 cDNA molecules were obtained per 1 to 10 million input T cells, so each molecule approximated one T cell. Patient libraries were prepared and sequenced with the same protocol used for the earlier healthy control dataset. Within a given batch, samples were prepared together, multiplexed and sequenced on the same HiSeq lane. In the original analysis: Raw barcoded reads were processed with MIGEC, discarding single-read molecular identifier groups before consensus assembly and CDR3 extraction. VDJtools was used for post-analysis of the clonotype tables, with diversity normalized by down-sampling every dataset to the smallest sample size. In repertoire overlap clustering, CDR3 amino acid sequences, but not nucleotide sequences, were matched to correct batch-related cross-sample contamination. TCRdb applied fastp at Q25 and MiXCR to the public reads, then kept only in-frame beta chains. Records with the same CDR3 protein are collapsed into one entry carrying the most frequent genes and DNA. The V and J calls shown here were made by TCRdb, not taken from the authors' results. This sample gives 650,000 to 900,000 distinct CDR3 sequences in total; just over 45% of them show up just once. The ten largest clones take up roughly 4.4% of the sample.

To demonstrate the VDJtools post-analysis software, the study profiled TCR beta repertoires from the peripheral blood of about 13 young patients with multiple sclerosis. The patients with multiple sclerosis were children and adolescents between about 6 and 17 years of age. Points the paper makes about the study in general: The multiple sclerosis patient group was slightly younger than the control group. Significantly higher frequencies in patients than in controls were found for a handful of TRBV segments, including TRBV5-6, TRBV5-1 and TRBV20-1. Compared with controls, multiple sclerosis patients had significantly lower normalized Chao1 diversity, a finding suggesting substantial peripheral T-cell clonal expansion. Strong co-clustering of samples prepared in the same batch was shown by direct clustering with F measure, prompting a batch-effect correction.

The rearranged chain carries TRBV6-2 or TRBV6-3 and TRBJ2-3, with the D gene not clear enough to name. Material for sequencing was blood. This receptor was obtained from a girl under 18 with multiple sclerosis. The sequence in DNA is TGTGCCAGCAGTTCCTTGGCTGCTGCCCCAGATACGCAGTATTTT. Protein translation: CASSSLAAAPDTQYF.